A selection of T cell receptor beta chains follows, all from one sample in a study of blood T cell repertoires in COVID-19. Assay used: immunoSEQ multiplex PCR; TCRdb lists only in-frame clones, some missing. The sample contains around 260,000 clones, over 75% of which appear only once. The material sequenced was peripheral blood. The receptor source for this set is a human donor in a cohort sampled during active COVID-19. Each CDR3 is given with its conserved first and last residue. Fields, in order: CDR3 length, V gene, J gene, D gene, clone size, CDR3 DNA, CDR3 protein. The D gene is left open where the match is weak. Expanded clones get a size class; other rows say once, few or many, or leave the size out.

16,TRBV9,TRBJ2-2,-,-,TGTGCCAGCACCCCTGCTAACAGCATTAACACCGGGGAGCTGTTTTTT,CASTPANSINTGELFF
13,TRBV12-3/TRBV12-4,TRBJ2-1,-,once,TGTGCCAGCAGTTTAGGAGGGCCTCTTGAGCAGTTCTTC,CASSLGGPLEQFF
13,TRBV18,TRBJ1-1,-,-,TGTGCCAGCTCACCACAGTCAGGGGCTGAAGCTTTCTTT,CASSPQSGAEAFF
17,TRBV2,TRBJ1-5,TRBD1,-,TGTGCCAGCAGCAGATTCATGCAGGGGGCGCGCAATCAGCCCCAGCATTTT,CASSRFMQGARNQPQHF
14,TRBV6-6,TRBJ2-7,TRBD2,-,TGTGCCAGCAGTTATACTAGCGGTTCCTACGAGCAGTACTTC,CASSYTSGSYEQYF
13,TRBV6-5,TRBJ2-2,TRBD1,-,TGTGCCAGCAGTAACAGGGGAGCAGGGGAGCTGTTTTTT,CASSNRGAGELFF
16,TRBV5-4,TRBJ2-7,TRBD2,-,TGTGCCAGCAGCTTGGGCGGTAGTTCGGGGGGTGGCGAGCAGTACTTC,CASSLGGSSGGGEQYF
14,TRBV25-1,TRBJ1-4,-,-,TGTGCCAGCAGTGAAAACAGGGTGAGAGAAAAACTGTTTTTT,CASSENRVREKLFF
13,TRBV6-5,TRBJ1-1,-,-,TGTGCCAGCCACGGGTCTCTAAAAAATGAAGCTTTCTTT,CASHGSLKNEAFF
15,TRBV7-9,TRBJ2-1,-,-,TGTGCCAGCAGCACAAGAGGTGGCTCCTACAATGAGCAGTTCTTC,CASSTRGGSYNEQFF
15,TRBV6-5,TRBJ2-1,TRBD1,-,TGTGCCACTCTGTTACCGGGACAGGGAATCAATGAGCAGTTCTTC,CATLLPGQGINEQFF
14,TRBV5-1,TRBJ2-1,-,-,TGCGCCAGCAGCACCGGGACTGGCAACAATGAGCAGTTCTTC,CASSTGTGNNEQFF
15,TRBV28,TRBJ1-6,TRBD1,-,TGTGCCAGCAGAGGGAAGGGGGCCGGGAATTCACCCCTCCACTTT,CASRGKGAGNSPLHF
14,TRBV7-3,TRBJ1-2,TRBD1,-,TGTGCCAGCAGCTCGCAAGCGGGGACAGGGTTTATCACCTTC,CASSSQAGTGFITF
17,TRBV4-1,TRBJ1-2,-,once,TGCGCCAGCAGCCAAGATCGGATTGGGGCCTCTAACTATGGCTACACCTTC,CASSQDRIGASNYGYTF
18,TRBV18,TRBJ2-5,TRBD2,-,TGTGCCAGCTCACCCATCGTACTTTTAGCGGGAGATGTGGAGACCCAGTACTTC,CASSPIVLLAGDVETQYF
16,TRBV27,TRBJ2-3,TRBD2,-,TGTGCCAGCAGTTCACTTAGCGGGAGAAGAGGGGATACGCAGTATTTT,CASSSLSGRRGDTQYF
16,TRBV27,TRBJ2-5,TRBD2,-,TGTGCCAGCAGTCCGCTAGGAGCGGGGAGGAAAGAGACCCAGTACTTC,CASSPLGAGRKETQYF
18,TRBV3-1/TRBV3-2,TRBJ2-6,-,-,TGTGCCAGCAGCCTTCACTTCGGGGAAACCTCTGGGGCCAACGTCCTGACTTTC,CASSLHFGETSGANVLTF
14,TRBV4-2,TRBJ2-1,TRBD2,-,TGTGCCAGCAGCCAAACTAGCGGGAGGGCCGGACAGTTCTTC,CASSQTSGRAGQFF
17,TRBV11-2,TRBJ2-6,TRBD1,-,TGTGCCAGCATAAAGGGGACAGGGGGCTCTGGGGCCAACGTCCTGACTTTC,CASIKGTGGSGANVLTF
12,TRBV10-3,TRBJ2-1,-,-,TGTGCCATCAGCCTAGCAGACAATGAGCAGTTCTTC,CAISLADNEQFF
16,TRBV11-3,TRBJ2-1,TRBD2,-,TGTGCCAGCAGCTCAGACGGGGCTAGCGGGAAAAATGAGCAGTTCTTC,CASSSDGASGKNEQFF
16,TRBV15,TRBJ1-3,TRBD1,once,TGTGCCACCAGCAGAGATTCCGGGACAGCTGGAAACACCATATATTTT,CATSRDSGTAGNTIYF
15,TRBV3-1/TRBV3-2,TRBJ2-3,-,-,TGTGCCAGCAGCCTCTTCGGGGGAATGGCAGATACGCAGTATTTT,CASSLFGGMADTQYF
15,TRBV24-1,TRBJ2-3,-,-,TGTGCCACCAGTGAAAGCGGAGGGATCACAGATACGCAGTATTTT,CATSESGGITDTQYF
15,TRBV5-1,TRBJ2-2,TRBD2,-,TGCGCCAGCAGTGATGCGGGGGGCGCCACCGGGGAGCTGTTTTTT,CASSDAGGATGELFF
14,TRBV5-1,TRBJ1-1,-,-,TGCGCCAGCAGCGGTCAGAACATGAACACTGAAGCTTTCTTT,CASSGQNMNTEAFF
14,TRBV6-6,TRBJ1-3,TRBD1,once,TGTGCCAGTTGGGACAGGGGAGGTGGAAACACCATATATTTT,CASWDRGGGNTIYF
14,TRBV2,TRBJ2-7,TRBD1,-,TGTGCCAGCAAGACGTACAGGGGATCCTACGAGCAGTACTTC,CASKTYRGSYEQYF
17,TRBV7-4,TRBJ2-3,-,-,TGTGCCAGCAGCTTAGACCCAGATCCGAAATACACAGATACGCAGTATTTT,CASSLDPDPKYTDTQYF
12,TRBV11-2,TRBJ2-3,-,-,TGTGCCAGCAGCTTCGTTCCAGATACGCAGTATTTT,CASSFVPDTQYF
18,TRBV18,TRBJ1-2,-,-,TGTGCCAGCTCACCTCAAAGTCCCCGTCCGGGGATTAACTATGGCTACACCTTC,CASSPQSPRPGINYGYTF
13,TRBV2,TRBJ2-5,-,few,TGTGCCAGCAGTGGGGGCAGGGAAGAGACCCAGTACTTC,CASSGGREETQYF
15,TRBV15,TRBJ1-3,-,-,TGTGCCACCAGCAGAGAACCGGGGTTGGTAAACACCATATATTTT,CATSREPGLVNTIYF
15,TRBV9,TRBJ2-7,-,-,TGTGCCAGCAGCACACGACCGGGATTGAACTACGAGCAGTACTTC,CASSTRPGLNYEQYF
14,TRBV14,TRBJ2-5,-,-,TGTGCCAGCAGCCGCCAATTGAGTACAGAGACCCAGTACTTC,CASSRQLSTETQYF
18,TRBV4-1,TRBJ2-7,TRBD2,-,TGCGCCAGCAGCCGTGTACCGCCCGGACTAGCGAACTCCTACGAGCAGTACTTC,CASSRVPPGLANSYEQYF
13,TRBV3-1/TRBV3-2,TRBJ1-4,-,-,TGTGCCAGCAGGGAGTTCTCTAATGAAAAACTGTTTTTT,CASREFSNEKLFF
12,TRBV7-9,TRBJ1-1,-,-,TGTGCCAGCAGCCTCCAAAGCCAGGGAGCTTTCTTT,CASSLQSQGAFF
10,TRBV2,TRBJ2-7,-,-,TGTGCCAGCAGTGTAGGGGTGGAGTACTTC,CASSVGVEYF
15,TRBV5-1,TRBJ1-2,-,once,TGCGCCAGCAGCTTGGATGGGAGTACGATCTATGGCTACACCTTC,CASSLDGSTIYGYTF
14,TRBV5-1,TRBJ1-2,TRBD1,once,TGCGCCAGCACCCTTACGGACAGGGGATATGGCTACACCTTC,CASTLTDRGYGYTF
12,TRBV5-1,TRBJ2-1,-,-,TGCGCCAGCAGCTTGGGGGCAGGTGAGCAGTTCTTC,CASSLGAGEQFF
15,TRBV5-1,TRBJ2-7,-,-,TGCGCCAGCAGCCAACTACCGGGACAATCCTACGAGCAGTACTTC,CASSQLPGQSYEQYF
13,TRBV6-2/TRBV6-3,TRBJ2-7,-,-,TGTGCCAGCAGTTACACTAGTCGCTACGAGCAGTACTTC,CASSYTSRYEQYF
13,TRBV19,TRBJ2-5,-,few,TGTGCCAGTAGTATAGGCGGTTGGGAGACCCAGTACTTC,CASSIGGWETQYF
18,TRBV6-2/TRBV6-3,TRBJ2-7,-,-,TGTGCCAGCAGTTACTCTGCACAGGTTCCAGGGTTGGACGACGAGCAGTACTTC,CASSYSAQVPGLDDEQYF
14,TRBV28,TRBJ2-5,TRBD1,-,TGTGCCAGCAGATCGACAGGGGCGGGAGAGACCCAGTACTTC,CASRSTGAGETQYF
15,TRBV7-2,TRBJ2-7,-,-,TGTGCCAGCAGCTTAAGGCATTTGCAGGTCTACGAGCAGTACTTC,CASSLRHLQVYEQYF
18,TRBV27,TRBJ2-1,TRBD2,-,TGTGCCAGCAGCCGGACTAGCGGGACCGTAAATATCTACAATGAGCAGTTCTTC,CASSRTSGTVNIYNEQFF
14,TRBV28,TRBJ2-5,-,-,TGTGCCAGCAGAGGTCCCGGGAAGACGGAGACCCAGTACTTC,CASRGPGKTETQYF
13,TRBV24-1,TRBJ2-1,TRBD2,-,TGTGCCACCGCGGGACTAGCGGGAGGGAAGCAGTTCTTC,CATAGLAGGKQFF
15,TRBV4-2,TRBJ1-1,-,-,TGTGCCAGCAGCCAAGCTGCGGAGGTCGGCACTGAAGCTTTCTTT,CASSQAAEVGTEAFF
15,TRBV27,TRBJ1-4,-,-,TGTGCCAGCAGTTTAGGGGGAGGGATTAGTGAAAAACTGTTTTTT,CASSLGGGISEKLFF
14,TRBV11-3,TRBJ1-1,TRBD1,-,TGTGCCAGCAGCTTAGCAGGGGGCAATACTGAAGCTTTCTTT,CASSLAGGNTEAFF
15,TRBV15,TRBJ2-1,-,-,TGTGCCACCAGCAGAGATAGGCGTAGCTCCGATGAGCAGTTCTTC,CATSRDRRSSDEQFF